A single sample is the source of the 21 T cell receptor beta chains below, sequenced in a study of shared clonotypes between healthy human individuals. Sequencing was performed with immunoSEQ multiplex PCR; in TCRdb, only in-frame clones are kept and a portion is missing. The sample lists a few million clones, approximately 96% occurring once. The material sequenced was naive CD4+ T cells sorted from blood. Subset meaning: CD45RA+ positively selected. The receptors were gathered from a man younger than 35 in good health.

This chain joins TRBV5-4 and TRBJ2-5; 8 nucleotides align to TRBD2. CDR1 and CDR2 (germline): SGHNT, YYREEE (reference sequence). CDR3 length: 15 amino acids. J lost 4 bases, V lost 0 bases, and 5 bases had no gene match. The CDR3 DNA sequence: TGTGCCAGCAGCTTGGACGGGGGGGCCTCAGAGACCCAGTACTTC. Encoded protein: CASSLDGGASETQYF.

The V and J genes are TRBV6-1 and TRBJ1-6, with TRBD1 as a possible D gene (5 bases). Trimming took off 10 bases at V and 7 bases at J, with 17 bases between the two ends. The CDR3 has 14 amino acids. Germline V gene sequence: CDR1 MNHNS, CDR2 SASEGT. The CDR3 DNA follows: TGTGCCACCAAGGGGATCTTGACCAATTCACCCCTCCACTTT. It codes for CATKGILTNSPLHF.

Remarks on this clone: A read error may account for a junction end that differs from germline. The V and J genes are TRBV2 and TRBJ1-2; 12 bases match TRBD1. The CDR3 loop spans 14 amino acids. From germline, CDR1 is SNHLY and CDR2 FYNNEI. The CDR3 loop is CASSASGTGGAESF. CDR3 sequence (DNA): TGTGCCAGCAGCGCCTCCGGGACAGGGGGCGCCGAGTCCTTC. The whole variable domain, remainder taken from reference TRBV2 and TRBJ1-2, is EPEVTQTPSHQVTQMGQEVILRCVPISNHLYFYWYRQILGQKVEFLVSFYNNEISEKSEIFDDQFSVERPDGSNFTLKIRSTKLEDSAMYFCASSASGTGGAESFGSGTRLTVV.

A single count supports this clone. This chain links TRBV20-1 with TRBJ2-7, with TRBD2 as a possible D gene (5 bases). The CDR3 has 11 residues. Germline assignment: CDR1 DFQATT and CDR2 SNEGSKA (reference sequence). V was trimmed by 1 base and J by 5 bases, leaving 6 bases between them. CDR3 DNA: TGCAGTGCTAGAGGAGCGGACGAGCAGTACTTC. Translation: CSARGADEQYF.

This clone was seen just once. The V call is TRBV5-1, the J call TRBJ2-3, with 8 positions matching TRBD2. Losses at the gene ends were 4 bases for V and 3 bases for J; bases not matched to a gene: 10. The CDR3 totals 16 residues. Germline-derived CDR1 and CDR2 are SGHRS and YFSETQ. In DNA, the CDR3 is TGCGCCAGCAGCCACGGAGCGGGAGCAGGGACAGATACGCAGTATTTT. Its protein product is CASSHGAGAGTDTQYF.

This clone appeared once. The CDR3 region is CASWPAGGIYEQYF. For the CDR3, the DNA is TGTGCCAGTTGGCCTGCAGGGGGGATTTACGAGCAGTACTTC. J is TRBJ2-7 and V is TRBV27, with a tentative D call TRBD1 (7 bases). Trimming shortened V by 9 bases and J by 4 bases, and 19 bases separated the two germline ends. The V gene's germline CDR1 is MNHEY and CDR2 SMNVEV (reference sequence). This CDR3 contains 14 residues.

Remarks on this clone: Other DNA sequences in this sample translate to the same CDR3. Here the CDR3 reads CASSRTGGDYGYTF. The CDR3 DNA reads TGTGCCAGCAGTAGGACAGGGGGCGACTATGGCTACACCTTC. The chain recombines TRBV6-1 with TRBJ1-2; 11 bases are a match to TRBD1. With V trimmed by 5 bases and J by 3 bases, 2 bases remained unmatched. The germline V gene has CDR1 MNHNS and CDR2 SASEGT. The CDR3 sequence is 14 residues long.

In DNA, the CDR3 is TGTGCCAGCAGTATACGGACTAGCGGGAGGTTATTGGAGACCCAGTACTTC. As protein: CASSIRTSGRLLETQYF. V is TRBV2 and J is TRBJ2-5; TRBD2 matches 14 bases. The CDR3 sequence is 17 residues long. Germline CDR1 SNHLY, CDR2 FYNNEI. V lost 5 bases and J lost 5; bases outside the gene matches: 10.

This clone was picked up one time. At the DNA level, this CDR3 is encoded by other sequences in the same sample as well. The rearrangement links TRBV5-1 to TRBJ2-1, with no clear D. Germline CDR1 and CDR2: SGHRS and YFSETQ. Trimming pared 1 base from V and 2 bases from J, leaving 4 bases between. CDR3 size: 13 residues. This chain's CDR3 is CASSLRTYNEQFF. The CDR3 DNA reads as TGCGCCAGCAGCTTGCGGACCTACAATGAGCAGTTCTTC.

Comments on this clone: Other nucleotide sequences from this sample produce the same CDR3. V gene TRBV7-8 combines with J gene TRBJ2-7; 10 positions match TRBD1. The CDR3 has 13 residues. Looked up from germline, CDR1 is SGHVS and CDR2 is FQNEAQ. V shed 5 bases, J shed 3 bases, and the junction held 1 base outside the gene matches. The CDR3 nucleotides are TGTGCCAGCAGCCGGGACAGGGGCTACGAGCAGTACTTC. Translated: CASSRDRGYEQYF.

CDR3 sequence (DNA): TGTGCCAGCAGTGACGGACTAGCGGGAAACACAGATACGCAGTATTTT. It translates to CASSDGLAGNTDTQYF. V usage is TRBV6-4 and J usage is TRBJ2-3, with TRBD2 identical over 12 bases. Germline V gene data show CDR1 as MRHNA and CDR2 as SNTAGT. The CDR3 is made up of 16 amino acids. V trimming: 2 bases; J trimming: 2 bases; junction bases outside the gene matches: 2.

The chain couples TRBV2 to TRBJ1-3; TRBD1 matches 7 bases. The CDR3 sequence is 16 residues long. Per germline, CDR1 SNHLY and CDR2 FYNNEI. With V trimmed by 2 bases and J by 0 bases, 4 bases remained unmatched. CDR3 nucleotides: TGTGCCAGCAGTGAACAGGGGGTCGGCTCTGGAAACACCATATATTTT. Translation: CASSEQGVGSGNTIYF.

V gene TRBV30 combines with J gene TRBJ2-5; D might be TRBD1 (5 bases). With 3 bases removed from V and 5 bases from J, the gap between germline ends came to 13 bases. CDR1 GTSNPN and CDR2 SVGIG come from the germline V gene (reference sequence). This CDR3 region has 13 residues. The CDR3 loop reads CAWSRADAETQYF. CDR3 bases: TGTGCCTGGAGCAGGGCCGACGCGGAGACCCAGTACTTC.

This sequence joins TRBV5-1 and TRBJ1-5, with 7 bases lining up with TRBD1. The CDR3 extends over 13 amino acids. Germline assignment: CDR1 SGHRS and CDR2 YFSETQ. Trimming removed 7 bases from V and 11 bases from J; junction bases left unmatched: 12. The chain's CDR3 is CASSTGDFVTQHF. CDR3 nucleotide sequence: TGCGCCAGCTCCACAGGGGACTTTGTGACCCAGCATTTT. The full variable domain, its missing parts supplied by reference TRBV5-1 and TRBJ1-5, is KAGVTQTPRYLIKTRGQQVTLSCSPISGHRSVSWYQQTPGQGLQFLFEYFSETQRNKGNFPGRFSGRQFSNSRSEMNVSTLELGDSALYLCASSTGDFVTQHFGDGTRLSIL.

The chain links TRBV7-2 to TRBJ2-7, with 10 positions matching TRBD1. V shed 3 bases, J shed 7 bases, and the junction held 12 bases outside the gene matches. The CDR3 contains 16 residues. Germline-derived CDR1 and CDR2 are SGHTA and FQGNSA. The CDR3 coding sequence is TGTGCCAGCAGCTTTCCGCCCGGACAGGGGGGAGGTGAGCAGTACTTC. It encodes CASSFPPGQGGGEQYF.

This chain links TRBV10-1 with TRBJ1-2; the D is unclear. CDR1 WNHNN and CDR2 SYGVQD come from the germline V gene (reference sequence). Trimming shortened V by 3 bases and J by 8 bases, and 13 bases separated the two germline ends. The CDR3 runs to 13 residues. In nucleotides, the CDR3 is TGCGCCAGCAGTGATGCGTCAGTAGACGGCTACACCTTC. This sequence encodes CASSDASVDGYTF.

This chain uses TRBV15 with TRBJ2-1; TRBD2 agrees at 9 bases. In germline, CDR1 is LNHNV, CDR2 YYDKDF (reference sequence). The CDR3 totals 16 residues. V dropped 5 bases and J dropped 4; count of bases not matched to a gene: 9. DNA of the CDR3: TGTGCCACCAGCCGCGGAGTAGCGGGAGCTTACAATGAGCAGTTCTTC. This translates into CATSRGVAGAYNEQFF.

This clone was observed once. This specimen includes other DNA sequences encoding the same CDR3. This rearrangement joins TRBV20-1 to TRBJ2-5, with unresolved D. Between the trimmed V and J ends, which lost 6 bases and 0 bases, there was a span of 5 bases. Per germline, CDR1 DFQATT and CDR2 SNEGSKA (reference sequence). The CDR3 runs to 11 residues. The DNA for the CDR3 is TGCAGTGCCCGGTACCAAGAGACCCAGTACTTC. Protein: CSARYQETQYF.

Only one count was recorded for this clone. The gene calls are TRBV5-1 and TRBJ1-1, with 12 bases lining up with TRBD1. Per germline, CDR1 SGHRS and CDR2 YFSETQ. V shed 3 bases, J shed 3 bases, and the junction held 9 bases outside the gene matches. This CDR3 is 17 amino acids long. For the CDR3, the DNA is TGCGCCAGCAGCTCCGGGACAGGGGGCGCGATGGACACTGAAGCTTTCTTT. Protein sequence: CASSSGTGGAMDTEAFF.

The V gene is TRBV5-1, the J gene TRBJ2-1; 9 nucleotides line up with TRBD2. CDR1 and CDR2 (germline): SGHRS, YFSETQ. Trimming removed 0 bases from V and 7 bases from J; junction bases left unmatched: 5. The CDR3 covers 15 residues. CDR3 coding DNA: TGCGCCAGCAGCTTGGCGGCGGGAGGGCTTAATGAGCAGTTCTTC. Translation: CASSLAAGGLNEQFF. Drawing the rest from reference TRBV5-1 and TRBJ2-1, the complete variable domain is KAGVTQTPRYLIKTRGQQVTLSCSPISGHRSVSWYQQTPGQGLQFLFEYFSETQRNKGNFPGRFSGRQFSNSRSEMNVSTLELGDSALYLCASSLAAGGLNEQFFGPGTRLTVL.

This clone was seen once. The chain couples TRBV11-2 to TRBJ1-2, with no clear D. V was trimmed by 5 bases and J by 4 bases, leaving 14 bases between them. In germline, CDR1 is SGHAT, CDR2 FQNNGV. This CDR3 is built from 14 residues. In DNA, the CDR3 is TGTGCCAGCAGCCTAGCCCCGGGCGCCTATGGCTACACCTTC. As protein: CASSLAPGAYGYTF.